These 19 T cell receptor beta chains were all obtained from the same sample, sequenced in a study of PD-1 blockade in classical Hodgkin lymphoma. Method: immunoSEQ multiplex PCR; TCRdb's copy keeps in-frame clones and lacks some. This table holds roughly 62,000 clones, approximately 88% found once. Each of the patients experienced relapse following autologous stem cell transplantation, and their brentuximab vedotin exposure differed. This sample comprised peripheral blood mononuclear cells (PBMCs), obtained at baseline. The receptors were gathered from a human donor with classical Hodgkin lymphoma.

This clone occurred a few times. This sequence joins TRBV9 and TRBJ1-2, with D maybe TRBD1 (5 bases). The germline V gene has CDR1 SGDLS and CDR2 YYNGEE. V was clipped by 0 bases and J by 4 bases, with 13 bases between them. The CDR3 extends over 15 amino acids. CDR3 nucleotide sequence: TGTGCCAGCAGCGTAGGGAGTGAGAGGGGCTATGGCTACACCTTC. Protein: CASSVGSERGYGYTF.

The V and J genes are TRBV7-9 and TRBJ1-3, with D hard to call. The CDR3 has 17 amino acids. Trimming took off 1 base at V and 4 bases at J, with 17 bases between the two ends. Looked up from germline, CDR1 is SEHNR and CDR2 is FQNEAQ (reference sequence). CDR3 sequence: CASSLEYIWAEGNTIYF. CDR3 nucleotide sequence: TGTGCCAGCAGCTTAGAGTATATATGGGCGGAAGGAAACACCATATATTTT. Full variable domain (rest looked up from reference TRBV7-9 and TRBJ1-3): DTGVSQNPRHKITKRGQNVTFRCDPISEHNRLYWYRQTLGQGPEFLTYFQNEAQLEKSRLLSDRFSAERPKGSFSTLEIQRTEQGDSAMYLCASSLEYIWAEGNTIYFGEGSWLTVV.

This chain connects TRBV19 to TRBJ2-1, with TRBD2 identical over 13 bases. V dropped 5 bases and J dropped 2; count of bases not matched to a gene: 3. This CDR3 contains 16 residues. The germline V gene encodes CDR1 LNHDA and CDR2 SQIVND (reference sequence). CDR3 DNA sequence: TGTGCCAGTAGTGTAGGGACTAGCGGGGCCTACAATGAGCAGTTCTTC. Amino acid sequence: CASSVGTSGAYNEQFF.

The chain has TRBV28 and TRBJ1-6; 8 nucleotides match TRBD1. J was trimmed by 9 bases and V by 6 bases; bases with no gene match: 7. Germline V lookup: CDR1 MDHEN, CDR2 SYDVKM. The CDR3 is 14 residues long. The CDR3 loop is CASRNRGGISPLHF. The CDR3 region has the DNA TGTGCCAGCAGGAACAGGGGGGGGATTTCACCCCTCCACTTT.

The chain uses TRBV11-2 and TRBJ1-4; 7 bases are shared with TRBD1. J lost 8 bases, V lost 5 bases, and 14 bases had no gene match. The germline V gene has CDR1 SGHAT and CDR2 FQNNGV. The CDR3 covers 16 residues. CDR3 sequence: CASSQFGYTGEEKLFF. The DNA for the CDR3 is TGTGCCAGCAGCCAATTCGGTTATACAGGGGAGGAAAAACTGTTTTTT.

V gene TRBV27 combines with J gene TRBJ2-7; D gene unclear. V shed 3 bases and J shed 0 bases, with 12 bases lying between them. Germline V CDR1 and CDR2: MNHEY, SMNVEV (reference sequence). This CDR3 is 15 amino acids long. In DNA, the CDR3 is TGTGCCAGCAGTTTGGCGAAGGGTCGCTCCTACGAGCAGTACTTC. Its translation is CASSLAKGRSYEQYF.

The chain combines TRBV19 with TRBJ2-4; 8 bases line up with TRBD1. CDR3 length: 17 residues. Germline CDR1 reads LNHDA; CDR2 reads SQIVND (reference sequence). The V gene end was trimmed by 2 bases and the J gene end by 6 bases; junction bases not matched to a gene: 12. The CDR3 DNA follows: TGTGCCAGTAGTATATTACCACGCGGGACAGGATCAAACATTCAGTACTTC. As protein: CASSILPRGTGSNIQYF. Full variable domain (rest looked up from reference TRBV19 and TRBJ2-4): DGGITQSPKYLFRKEGQNVTLSCEQNLNHDAMYWYRQDPGQGLRLIYYSQIVNDFQKGDIAEGYSVSREKKESFPLTVTSAQKNPTAFYLCASSILPRGTGSNIQYFGAGTRLSVL.

The rearrangement joins TRBV4-3 to TRBJ2-3; 9 bases are shared with TRBD1. The CDR3 covers 16 residues. V shed 4 bases and J 4 bases; nucleotides not matched to a gene: 9. In germline, CDR1 is LGHNA, CDR2 YSLEER. DNA for the CDR3: TGCGCCAGCAGCCCGGACAGGGGCCAAGGGGCAGATACGCAGTATTTT. It yields the protein CASSPDRGQGADTQYF.

The rearrangement uses TRBV12-5 and TRBJ1-3; 8 nucleotides agree with TRBD1. Germline lookup yields CDR1 LGHNT and CDR2 FRNRAP. CDR3 length: 16 amino acids. V shed 0 bases and J 4 bases; nucleotides not matched to a gene: 5. Here the CDR3 DNA reads TGTGCTAGTGGTTTGGTCGGACAGGGATCCGGAAACACCATATATTTT. Translating it yields CASGLVGQGSGNTIYF.

CDR3 protein: CASSQDPVPIRTRDQETQYF. CDR3 DNA sequence: TGCGCCAGCAGCCAAGATCCGGTGCCAATCCGGACTAGGGACCAAGAGACCCAGTACTTC. This chain links TRBV4-1 with TRBJ2-5; 7 bases line up with TRBD2. The germline CDR1 and CDR2 sequences are MGHRA and YSYEKL. The CDR3 is made up of 20 amino acids. V lost 0 bases to trimming and J lost 0 bases; unmatched junction nucleotides: 16.

The chain employs TRBV6-1 and TRBJ1-2, with 7 bases fitting TRBD1. Looked up from germline, CDR1 is MNHNS and CDR2 is SASEGT. The CDR3 has 16 amino acids. V shed 0 bases, J shed 4 bases, and the junction held 8 bases outside the gene matches. CDR3 sequence (DNA): TGTGCCAGCAGTGAAGCCCCGGGGGACAGAGTCTATGGCTACACCTTC. Its translation is CASSEAPGDRVYGYTF.

This clone was counted a single time. This sequence joins TRBV28 and TRBJ2-5, with 9 bases matching TRBD1. This CDR3 contains 16 residues. With V trimmed by 5 bases and J by 5 bases, 12 bases remained unmatched. Germline V gene data show CDR1 as MDHEN and CDR2 as SYDVKM. CDR3 protein: CASSTPTQGAWETQYF. The CDR3 DNA follows: TGTGCCAGCAGTACTCCGACACAGGGGGCGTGGGAGACCCAGTACTTC.

The V and J genes are TRBV10-3 and TRBJ1-1, with TRBD1 as a possible D gene (5 bases). Germline CDR1 is ENHRY and CDR2 is SYGVKD. The CDR3 has 14 residues. Trimming shortened V by 7 bases and J by 2 bases, and 14 bases separated the two germline ends. The CDR3 DNA follows: TGTGCCATCAATTCACCAGGGCTCAACACTGAAGCTTTCTTT. Amino acids: CAINSPGLNTEAFF.

The chain is built from TRBV6-6 and TRBJ2-1, with 10 positions matching TRBD1. The CDR3 has 14 amino acids. V lost 2 bases to trimming and J lost 7 bases; unmatched junction nucleotides: 2. Germline assignment: CDR1 MNHNY and CDR2 SVGAGI (reference sequence). The CDR3 DNA reads as TGTGCCAGCAGTTACCCGGACAGGGGGAATGAGCAGTTCTTC. Amino acids: CASSYPDRGNEQFF.

The chain employs TRBV5-1 and TRBJ2-1; 8 positions agree with TRBD1. CDR1 is SGHRS, CDR2 YFSETQ, per germline. J gave up 5 bases and V 1 base, and 2 bases lay outside the gene matches. The CDR3 has 14 amino acids. Here the CDR3 reads CASSLRQGNNEQFF. The CDR3 nucleotides read TGCGCCAGCAGCTTGCGACAGGGGAACAATGAGCAGTTCTTC.

Only one count was recorded for this clone. The genes are TRBV19 and TRBJ1-2; 7 bases match TRBD1. V shed 10 bases and J 8 bases; nucleotides not matched to a gene: 7. The CDR3 is 11 amino acids. The V gene's germline CDR1 is LNHDA and CDR2 SQIVND (reference sequence). The CDR3 DNA is TGTGCCACGCGACAGGGTGACGGCTACACCTTC. Protein product: CATRQGDGYTF.

This rearrangement joins TRBV5-4 to TRBJ2-5, with a weak D call TRBD2 (5 bases). The CDR3 sequence is 15 residues long. CDR1 and CDR2 from the germline V gene are SGHNT and YYREEE (reference sequence). Trimming took 0 bases from V and 3 from J, leaving 12 bases between them. The CDR3 protein is CASSLGGSPEETQYF. DNA for the CDR3: TGTGCCAGCAGCTTGGGCGGGTCACCCGAAGAGACCCAGTACTTC.

The chain employs TRBV7-3 and TRBJ1-6; a possible D gene is TRBD1 (5 bases). The CDR3 extends over 16 amino acids. Deletions cut 2 bases from V and 9 bases from J, with 17 bases between. Germline V gene data show CDR1 as SGHTA and CDR2 as FQGTGA. Here the CDR3 DNA reads TGTGCCAGCAGCTTAGGGGGTGGCAGGGAATTTTCACCCCTCCACTTT. It specifies CASSLGGGREFSPLHF.

The genes are TRBV7-9 and TRBJ2-3; 11 bases agree with TRBD1. Germline V CDR1 and CDR2: SEHNR, FQNEAQ (reference sequence). V dropped 4 bases and J dropped 2; count of bases not matched to a gene: 8. This CDR3 is 17 amino acids long. CDR3 in amino acids: CASSSSDRGLYTDTQYF. In nucleotides, the CDR3 is TGTGCCAGCAGCTCATCGGACAGGGGGCTATACACAGATACGCAGTATTTT.